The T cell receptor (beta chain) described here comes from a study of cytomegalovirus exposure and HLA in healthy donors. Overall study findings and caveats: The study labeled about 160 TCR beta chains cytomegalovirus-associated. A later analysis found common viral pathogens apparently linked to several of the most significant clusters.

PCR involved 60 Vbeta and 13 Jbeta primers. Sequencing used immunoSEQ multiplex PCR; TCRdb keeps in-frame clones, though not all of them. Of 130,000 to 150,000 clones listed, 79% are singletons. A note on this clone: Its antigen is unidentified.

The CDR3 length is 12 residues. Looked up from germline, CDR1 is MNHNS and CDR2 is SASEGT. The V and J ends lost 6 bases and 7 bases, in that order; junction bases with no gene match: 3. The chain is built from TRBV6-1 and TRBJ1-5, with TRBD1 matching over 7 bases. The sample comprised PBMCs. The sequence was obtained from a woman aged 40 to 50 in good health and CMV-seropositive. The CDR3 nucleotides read TGTGCCAGCAGCGACAGGGTCCAGCCCCAGCATTTT. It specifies CASSDRVQPQHF.